Many counts were recorded for the clone carrying this TCR beta chain. The antigen is not known. The sample is drawn from a study of blood T cells in healthy people across ages. Study-level points and caveats: Naive and antigen-experienced cells could not be conclusively compared, given unsorted PBMCs.

Primed by a sample-barcoded 5' primer and a J-beta primer mix, a second PCR proceeded for roughly 7 to 11 cycles. TCRdb recomputed calls from the 5' RACE reads with MiXCR, one row per CDR3 protein. The table lists some 1.7 million distinct CDR3 sequences, roughly 27% of them singletons. This CDR3 spans 14 amino acids. V lost 0 bases, J lost 3 bases, and 9 bases lay in between. CDR1 and CDR2 from the germline V gene are LNHNV and YYDKDF (reference sequence). Sequenced material: blood. V and J are TRBV15 and TRBJ2-7; D uncertain. This receptor was taken from a woman aged 25 to 39 in good health. The CDR3 DNA is TGTGCCACCAGCAGAGATCCAGGTGTCTACGAGCAGTACTTC. It encodes CATSRDPGVYEQYF.